This record looks at one T cell receptor (beta chain) sequence and its context. A multiplex PCR was run with 60 Vbeta primers and 13 Jbeta primers. TCRdb's table, derived via immunoSEQ multiplex PCR, lists solely in-frame clones and lacks some. Of about 98,000 clones listed, roughly three quarters are singletons. Germline values: CDR1 SGHAT, CDR2 FQNNGV. CDR3 length: 11 amino acids. V was trimmed by 5 bases and J by 6 bases, leaving 6 bases between them. This entry belongs to a study of cytomegalovirus exposure and HLA in healthy donors. The receptor was derived from a man between 35 and 55 years old in good health and CMV-seronegative. The sample comprised PBMCs. V gene TRBV11-2 combines with J gene TRBJ2-3; D is possibly TRBD2 (6 bases). This CDR3 reads CASSGGDTQYF. The CDR3 bases are TGTGCCAGCAGCGGGGGGGATACGCAGTATTTT.